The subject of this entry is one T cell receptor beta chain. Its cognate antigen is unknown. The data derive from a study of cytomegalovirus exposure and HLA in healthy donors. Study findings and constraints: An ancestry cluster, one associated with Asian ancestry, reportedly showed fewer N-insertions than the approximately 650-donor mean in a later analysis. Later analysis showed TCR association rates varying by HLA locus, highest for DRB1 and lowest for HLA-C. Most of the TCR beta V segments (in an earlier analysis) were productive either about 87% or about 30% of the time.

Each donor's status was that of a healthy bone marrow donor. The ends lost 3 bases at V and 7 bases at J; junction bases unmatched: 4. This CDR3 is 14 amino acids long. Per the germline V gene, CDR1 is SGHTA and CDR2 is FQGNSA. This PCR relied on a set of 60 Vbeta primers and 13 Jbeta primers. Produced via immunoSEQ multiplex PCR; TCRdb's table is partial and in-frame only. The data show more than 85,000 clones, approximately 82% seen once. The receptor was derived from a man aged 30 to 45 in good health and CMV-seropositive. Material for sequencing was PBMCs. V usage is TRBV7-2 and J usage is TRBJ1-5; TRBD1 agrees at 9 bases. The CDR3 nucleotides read TGTGCCAGCAGCTTCTATACAGGGGGCCAGCCCCAGCATTTT. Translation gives CASSFYTGGQPQHF. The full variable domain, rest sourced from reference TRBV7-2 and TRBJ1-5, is GAGVSQSPSNKVTEKGKDVELRCDPISGHTALYWYRQSLGQGLEFLIYFQGNSAPDKSGLPSDRFSAERTGGSVSTLTIQRTQQEDSAVYLCASSFYTGGQPQHFGDGTRLSIL.